This T cell receptor beta chain was sequenced during a study of blood T cells in healthy people across ages. Looking at the study overall: About one barcoded beta molecule per two T cells was the capture yield of template switching. Findings of the study overall: Diversity estimates drawn from one million T cells were deemed underestimates. Age brought a roughly linear fall in TCR beta diversity measured per million T cells.

V lost 4 bases to trimming and J lost 1 base, with 12 bases between them. CDR1 is SGHDT, CDR2 YYEEEE, per germline. This CDR3 region has 14 residues. Next came a second PCR, run for about 6 to 12 cycles, which used a sample-barcoded 5' primer along with a J-beta primer mix. TCRdb re-derived calls from the 5' RACE reads in MiXCR, one entry per CDR3 protein. The sample holds some 1.8 million distinct CDR3 sequences, approximately 39% seen once. This clonotype was detected many times. The antigen is unknown. Extracted total RNA amounted to at least 5.5 micrograms for each sample. V and J are TRBV5-6 and TRBJ2-7; a possible D gene is TRBD1 (6 bases). This TCR came from a human donor in good health. The material sequenced was blood. This chain's CDR3 is CASSLRDTSYEQYF. CDR3 coding DNA: TGTGCCAGCAGCCTCCGGGACACTTCCTACGAGCAGTACTTC.